This T cell receptor beta chain was identified during a study of shared clonotypes between healthy human individuals. Germline-derived CDR1 and CDR2 are SGHNT and YYREEE (reference sequence). The CDR3 loop spans 15 amino acids. V was clipped by 0 bases and J by 7 bases; unmatched bases: 8. Naive CD8 isolation took CD45RO-negative cells positively selected for CCR7 and excluded terminally differentiated effector memory CD45RA+ cells. TCRdb's table, derived via immunoSEQ multiplex PCR, lists solely in-frame clones and lacks some. The sample carries millions of clones, less than 95% recorded once. Sequenced input: naive CD8+ T cells sorted from blood. The chain couples TRBV5-4 to TRBJ2-7; 9 bases align to TRBD2. The source of this sequence is a man younger than 35 in good health. CDR3 sequence: CASSLVAGGPGEQYF. CDR3 DNA: TGTGCCAGCAGCTTGGTGGCGGGAGGGCCGGGAGAGCAGTACTTC.